This T cell receptor (beta chain) came from a study of blood T cell repertoires in COVID-19. Study-wide context: Sample material is recorded as cDNA or gDNA derived from T cells, B-cell-depleted T cells, or PBMCs.

Germline V gene lookup returns CDR1 SGHRS and CDR2 YFSETQ. The length of the CDR3 is 17 residues. V trimming: 0 bases; J trimming: 0 bases; junction bases outside the gene matches: 4. Per the study methods: Amplification of reference gene primers provided the estimated nucleated cell counts. Clones were read by immunoSEQ multiplex PCR, and TCRdb kept only the in-frame ones, dropping some. V and J calls and clone size follow that table, whereas D and trimming were derived from the DNA. The table lists about 160,000 clones, roughly 80% of them singletons. The source is a man aged 55-75 years with acute or convalescent COVID-19. The sequencing input was peripheral blood. The rearrangement links TRBV5-1 to TRBJ1-1, with 11 nucleotides matching TRBD1. CDR3 sequence reads: CASSLGTGGIVNTEAFF. The CDR3 coding sequence is TGCGCCAGCAGCTTGGGGACAGGGGGCATAGTGAACACTGAAGCTTTCTTT. The full variable domain, its missing parts supplied by reference TRBV5-1 and TRBJ1-1, is KAGVTQTPRYLIKTRGQQVTLSCSPISGHRSVSWYQQTPGQGLQFLFEYFSETQRNKGNFPGRFSGRQFSNSRSEMNVSTLELGDSALYLCASSLGTGGIVNTEAFFGQGTRLTVV.